This T cell receptor beta chain was captured in a study of T cells in Graves' hyperthyroidism and ophthalmopathy. This clonotype has a count of ten or more. Its antigen is unknown. Study-level results: The majority of expanded thyroid clonotypes above 0.001 also appeared in blood. In validation, the model predicted ophthalmopathy. These predictions came a median about 6.5 months before onset. Separating ophthalmopathy from stable hyperthyroidism was achieved by a 13 V-J model.

Uncontrolled infection, other autoimmune disease, pregnancy and lactation each barred patients from inclusion. V was pared by 4 bases and J by 6 bases, with 6 bases of the junction left unmatched. The CDR3 length is 15 residues. From germline, CDR1 is SEHNR and CDR2 FQNEAQ (reference sequence). RNA transcripts provided the source from which TCR beta CDR3 regions were amplified. HTBI primers drove first-round RT-PCR of the TCR CDR3. TCRdb itself ran the multiplex PCR reads through MiXCR, one entry per CDR3 protein. Of hundreds of thousands of distinct CDR3 sequences detected, less than 25% appear once; the ten largest clones hold about 35%.

The clonotype was recovered from a man between 25 and 39 years old with Graves' ophthalmopathy. The sequenced sample was blood. The chain employs TRBV7-9 and TRBJ2-1, with 10 bases that match TRBD1. The CDR3 DNA follows: TGTGCCAGCAGCTACCGGGACAGGGGAGGCAATGAGCAGTTCTTC. Encoded protein: CASSYRDRGGNEQFF.